What follows are 10 T cell receptor beta chains derived from one specimen sequenced in a study of beta chain features in type 1 diabetes (dated by TCRdb to about 2018). The method was the immunoSEQ multiplex PCR assay. The entire amount of isolated RNA was reverse transcribed using the High Capacity cDNA Reverse Transcription Kit, so the sequenced TCRB transcripts were expressed ones. The source is immuneACCESS, and TCRdb retained only in-frame sequences with V and J called. Part of the clones is not carried over; for the studies checked, unresolved V genes explain less than half of this, and the remainder is unexplained. Here the sample has 350,000 to 450,000 clones; roughly 16% occur a single time. Under 0.02% of the sample is held by the ten biggest clonotypes. Sequencing was carried out using naive CD4+ T cells from blood. Sample cell subset or site, as interpreted from the label and publication: true naive CD4+ T cells. Every receptor here comes from a woman aged 18-29 years in good health.

This clone was counted between two and nine times. This rearrangement joins TRBV19 to TRBJ1-5, with D possibly TRBD1 on 6 matching bases. CDR1 and CDR2 from the germline V gene are LNHDA and SQIVND (reference sequence). V shed 10 bases and J shed 0 bases, with 19 bases lying between them. This CDR3 comprises 16 residues. The CDR3 coding sequence is TGTGCCACCGCCGGGACACCCGAATATAGCAATCAGCCCCAGCATTTT. Its protein is CATAGTPEYSNQPQHF.

CDR3 nucleotides: TGTGCCTGGAGTGTGAGCCAAGAGACCCAGTACTTC. Protein product: CAWSVSQETQYF. V usage is TRBV30 and J usage is TRBJ2-5; unclear D gene. The CDR3 has 12 amino acids. CDR1 and CDR2 from the germline V gene are GTSNPN and SVGIG (reference sequence). With 0 bases removed from V and 1 base from J, the gap between germline ends came to 3 bases.

This chain connects TRBV27 to TRBJ2-7, with 8 bases fitting TRBD2. Germline V lookup: CDR1 MNHEY, CDR2 SMNVEV (reference sequence). The CDR3 has 16 residues. V was clipped by 2 bases and J by 2 bases; unmatched bases: 8. The CDR3 protein is CASSLRGGRLTYEQYF. CDR3 in DNA: TGTGCCAGCAGTTTAAGGGGCGGGAGGCTAACCTACGAGCAGTACTTC.

The J gene is TRBJ1-2, the V gene TRBV28; no definite D call. Between the trimmed V and J ends, which lost 4 bases and 8 bases, there was a span of 8 bases. Germline V CDR1 and CDR2: MDHEN, SYDVKM. CDR3 length: 11 residues. CDR3 in DNA: TGTGCCAGCAGTTACCCTCGGGGCTACACCTTC. Protein: CASSYPRGYTF.

The chain uses TRBV4-2 and TRBJ2-3; 7 positions agree with TRBD2. CDR1 is LGHNA and CDR2 is YNFKEQ in the germline V gene. V trimming: 8 bases; J trimming: 8 bases; junction bases outside the gene matches: 4. The CDR3 is 11 amino acids. The CDR3 here is CASETGGTQYF. The CDR3 region has the DNA TGTGCCAGCGAAACGGGGGGTACGCAGTATTTT.

The chain carries TRBV30 and TRBJ1-2; D call uncertain. V lost 5 bases, J lost 0 bases, and 19 bases lay in between. The CDR3 contains 16 residues. Germline-derived CDR1 and CDR2 are GTSNPN and SVGIG (reference sequence). CDR3 protein: CAWGSPVAPANYGYTF. CDR3 nucleotide sequence: TGTGCCTGGGGTTCTCCGGTTGCACCCGCTAACTATGGCTACACCTTC.

This clone was counted a few times. J is TRBJ2-1 and V is TRBV27; 8 nucleotides match TRBD1. The V gene's germline CDR1 is MNHEY and CDR2 SMNVEV (reference sequence). The CDR3 has 15 residues. Trimming took 7 bases from V and 4 from J; bases not matched to a gene: 9. The CDR3 loop reads CASNVRGLPYNEQFF. The CDR3 nucleotides are TGTGCCAGCAACGTCAGGGGGCTACCATACAATGAGCAGTTCTTC.

This clone was seen only a few times. The chain has TRBV7-2 and TRBJ2-1, with 7 positions matching TRBD2. Trimming at V came to 5 bases and at J to 3 bases, leaving 10 bases not matched to a gene. This CDR3 contains 16 residues. CDR1 SGHTA and CDR2 FQGNSA come from the germline V gene. CDR3 DNA: TGTGCCAGCAGCGGACCTAGCGGATTCTACTACAATGAGCAGTTCTTC. Translating gives CASSGPSGFYYNEQFF.

The chain uses TRBV29-1 and TRBJ2-1, with D perhaps TRBD2 (6 bases). CDR1 and CDR2 (germline): SQVTM, ANQGSEA. The ends were cut back, 4 bases at V and 9 bases at J, with 16 bases in the middle. This CDR3 contains 13 residues. CDR3 sequence (DNA): TGCAGCGTTGGTCCCCCGGGAGTGGGTGAGCAGTTCTTC. Encoded protein: CSVGPPGVGEQFF.

This clone was observed a handful of times. The chain links TRBV5-4 to TRBJ1-5; D uncertain. The CDR3 runs to 15 residues. The V and J ends lost 4 bases and 2 bases respectively, with 13 bases between them. Per germline, CDR1 SGHNT and CDR2 YYREEE (reference sequence). CDR3 protein: CASSRTPVGNQPQHF. The CDR3 DNA sequence: TGTGCCAGCAGCAGGACTCCAGTCGGCAATCAGCCCCAGCATTTT.